A selection of T cell receptor beta chains follows, all from one sample in a study of T cells in Graves' hyperthyroidism and ophthalmopathy. MiXCR, run by TCRdb on the multiplex PCR reads, gives a single entry per CDR3 protein. The sample holds under 400,000 distinct CDR3 sequences, around 13% seen once. Sequences were obtained from blood. The receptors were sampled from a woman in her late teens or twenties with Graves' hyperthyroidism. Each CDR3 is given with its conserved first and last residue. A D gene is named only where the DNA matches it firmly. A row's size may be missing; if present it is once, few, many or a size class.

V	J	D	size	CDR3	DNA
TRBV24-1	TRBJ2-1	NA	many	CATSRGGEQFF	TGTGCCACCAGTCGTGGAGGTGAGCAGTTCTTC
TRBV3-1	TRBJ1-1	NA	once	CASKDGVNTEAFF	TGTGCCAGCAAGGACGGAGTCAACACTGAAGCTTTCTTT
TRBV6-1	TRBJ1-1	NA	many	CASSERGHKNTEAFF	TGTGCCAGCAGTGAAAGAGGTCATAAGAACACTGAAGCTTTCTTT
TRBV28	TRBJ2-6	NA	many	CASSFVASGANVLTF	TGTGCCAGCAGTTTTGTCGCCTCTGGGGCCAACGTCCTGACTTTC
TRBV6-2/TRBV6-3	TRBJ2-5	NA	few	CASESLSQPFDPQYF	TGTGCCAGTGAAAGCCTCTCACAACCATTTGATCCCCAGTACTTC
TRBV3-1	TRBJ2-1	TRBD2	NA	CASSKTSGGDEQFF	TGTGCCAGCAGCAAGACTAGCGGGGGTGATGAGCAGTTCTTC
TRBV15	TRBJ2-7	NA	many	CATSRDPGTYEQYF	TGTGCCACCAGCAGAGATCCCGGAACCTACGAGCAGTACTTC
TRBV15	TRBJ2-7	NA	few	CATSKDRTSYEQYF	TGTGCCACCAGCAAGGACAGAACCTCCTACGAGCAGTACTTC
TRBV7-3	TRBJ2-3	NA	many	CASSPTPKDTQYF	TGTGCCAGCAGCCCAACGCCCAAGGATACGCAGTATTTT
TRBV30	TRBJ1-1	TRBD1	many	CAWSRQGNTEAFF	TGTGCCTGGAGTCGACAGGGGAACACTGAAGCTTTCTTT
TRBV19	TRBJ2-3	TRBD1	NA	CASTQRDRITDTQYF	TGTGCCAGTACCCAACGGGACAGGATCACAGATACGCAGTATTTT
TRBV12-3/TRBV12-4	TRBJ2-1	TRBD2	many	CASSLTPGLAGNEQFF	TGTGCCAGCAGTTTGACCCCCGGGCTAGCGGGCAATGAGCAGTTCTTC
TRBV9	TRBJ2-7	NA	few	CASSPQGTSSYEQYF	TGTGCCAGCAGCCCTCAAGGGACCTCTTCCTACGAGCAGTACTTC
TRBV6-1	TRBJ1-2	NA	NA	CASSLPEFRNYGYTF	TGTGCCAGCAGCCTACCAGAATTCAGAAACTATGGCTACACCTTC
TRBV2	TRBJ2-1	TRBD2	many	CASSVPSGPRSYNEQFF	TGTGCCAGCAGTGTCCCTAGCGGGCCCCGCTCCTACAATGAGCAGTTCTTC
TRBV7-2	TRBJ1-2	NA	many	CASSRGGSNYGYTF	TGTGCCAGCAGCCGTGGGGGCTCTAACTATGGCTACACCTTC
TRBV6-2/TRBV6-3	TRBJ1-1	NA	many	CASSSGNLNTEAFF	TGTGCCAGCAGTTCTGGGAATTTGAACACTGAAGCTTTCTTT
TRBV29-1	TRBJ2-1	TRBD1	NA	CSVEGPTGIKVNYNEQFF	TGCAGCGTTGAGGGACCGACAGGGATTAAGGTAAACTACAATGAGCAGTTCTTC
TRBV7-2	TRBJ2-1	NA	NA	CASSHTSYNEQFF	TGTGCCAGCAGCCATACTAGTTACAATGAGCAGTTCTTC
TRBV20-1	TRBJ1-1	NA	many	CSARGAGHNMNTEAFF	TGCAGTGCTAGAGGAGCGGGACACAATATGAACACTGAAGCTTTCTTT
TRBV3-2	TRBJ2-5	NA	many	CASSQANGPRGTQYF	TGTGCCAGCAGCCAAGCCAACGGCCCCCGGGGGACCCAGTACTTC
TRBV7-9	TRBJ2-1	NA	many	CASSLGNPNNEQFF	TGTGCCAGCAGCTTAGGGAACCCGAACAATGAGCAGTTCTTC
TRBV15	TRBJ1-1	NA	few	CATSRGGGGLNTEAFF	TGTGCCACCAGCAGAGGGGGGGGGGGCCTGAACACTGAAGCTTTCTTT
TRBV7-2	TRBJ1-3	NA	NA	CASSSQARNTIYF	TGTGCCAGCAGCTCCCAGGCGCGAAACACCATATATTTT
TRBV3-1	TRBJ1-1	NA	many	CASSQVRMSFSTEAFF	TGTGCCAGCAGCCAAGTACGAATGTCGTTTAGTACTGAAGCTTTCTTT
TRBV7-2	TRBJ2-7	TRBD2	many	CASSLVAGETYEQYF	TGTGCCAGCAGCTTAGTAGCGGGCGAAACCTACGAGCAGTACTTC
TRBV6-5	TRBJ2-3	TRBD1	NA	CASSYAGGEIATSTDTQYF	TGTGCCAGCAGTTACGCAGGGGGCGAAATAGCCACCAGCACAGATACGCAGTATTTT
TRBV18	TRBJ1-1	NA	many	CASSPGPGIMNTEAFF	TGTGCCAGCTCACCCGGTCCGGGGATCATGAACACTGAAGCTTTCTTT
TRBV20-1	TRBJ2-1	NA	many	CSARANGWSSYNEQFF	TGCAGTGCTAGAGCGAATGGGTGGAGCTCCTACAATGAGCAGTTCTTC
TRBV2	TRBJ2-7	TRBD2	many	CASKSGGAPYEQYF	TGTGCCAGCAAAAGCGGGGGGGCCCCGTACGAGCAGTACTTC
TRBV20-1	TRBJ2-3	TRBD2	many	CSATHGLAGTADTQYF	TGCAGTGCCACCCATGGACTAGCGGGTACCGCAGATACGCAGTATTTT
TRBV20-1	TRBJ1-1	TRBD1	many	CSAFRQTGTEAFF	TGCAGCGCATTCCGACAGACAGGGACTGAAGCTTTCTTT
TRBV2	TRBJ2-2	NA	many	CASSPGPGNTGELFF	TGTGCCAGCAGCCCGGGACCAGGGAACACCGGGGAGCTGTTTTTT